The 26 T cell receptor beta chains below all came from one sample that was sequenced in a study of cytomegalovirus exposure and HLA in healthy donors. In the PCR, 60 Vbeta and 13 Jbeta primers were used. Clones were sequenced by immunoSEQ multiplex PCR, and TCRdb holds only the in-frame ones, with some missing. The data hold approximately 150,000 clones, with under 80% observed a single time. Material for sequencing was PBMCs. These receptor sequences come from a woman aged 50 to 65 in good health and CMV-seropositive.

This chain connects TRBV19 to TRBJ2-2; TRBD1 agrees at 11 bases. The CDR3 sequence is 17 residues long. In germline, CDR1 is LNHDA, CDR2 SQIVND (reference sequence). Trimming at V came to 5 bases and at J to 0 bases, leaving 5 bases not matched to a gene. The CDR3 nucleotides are TGTGCCAGTAGTGCGCTGGGACAGGGGGCGAACACCGGGGAGCTGTTTTTT. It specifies CASSALGQGANTGELFF. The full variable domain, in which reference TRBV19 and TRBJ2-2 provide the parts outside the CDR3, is DGGITQSPKYLFRKEGQNVTLSCEQNLNHDAMYWYRQDPGQGLRLIYYSQIVNDFQKGDIAEGYSVSREKKESFPLTVTSAQKNPTAFYLCASSALGQGANTGELFFGEGSRLTVL.

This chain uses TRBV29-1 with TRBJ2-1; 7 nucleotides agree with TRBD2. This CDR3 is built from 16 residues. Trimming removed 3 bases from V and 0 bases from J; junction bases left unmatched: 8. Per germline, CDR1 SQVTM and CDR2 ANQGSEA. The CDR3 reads CSVECREGSSYNEQFF. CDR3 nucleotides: TGCAGCGTTGAGTGCAGGGAGGGAAGCTCCTACAATGAGCAGTTCTTC.

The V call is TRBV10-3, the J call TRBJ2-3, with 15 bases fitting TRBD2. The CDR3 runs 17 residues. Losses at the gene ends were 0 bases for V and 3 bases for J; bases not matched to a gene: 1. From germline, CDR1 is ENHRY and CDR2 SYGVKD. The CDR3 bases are TGTGCCATCAGTGAGTCGGGACTAGCGGGGGGAACAGATACGCAGTATTTT. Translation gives CAISESGLAGGTDTQYF.

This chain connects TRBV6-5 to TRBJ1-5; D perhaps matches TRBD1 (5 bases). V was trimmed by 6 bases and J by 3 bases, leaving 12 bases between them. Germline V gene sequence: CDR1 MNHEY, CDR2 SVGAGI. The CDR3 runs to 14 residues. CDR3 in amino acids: CASRGPGNNQPQHF. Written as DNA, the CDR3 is TGTGCCAGCAGGGGTCCAGGGAACAATCAGCCCCAGCATTTT.

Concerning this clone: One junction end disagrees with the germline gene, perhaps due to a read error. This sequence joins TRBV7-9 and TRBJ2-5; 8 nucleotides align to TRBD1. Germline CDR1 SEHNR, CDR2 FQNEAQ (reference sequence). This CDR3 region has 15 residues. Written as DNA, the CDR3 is TGTTCCAGCAGCGGCTCAGGGGGCCGATGGGAGACCCAGTACTTC. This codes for CSSSGSGGRWETQYF.

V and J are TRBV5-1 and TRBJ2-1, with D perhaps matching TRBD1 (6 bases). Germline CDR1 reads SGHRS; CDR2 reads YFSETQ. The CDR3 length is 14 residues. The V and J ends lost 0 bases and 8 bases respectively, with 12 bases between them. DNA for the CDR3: TGCGCCAGCAGCTTGGCACAGGGTGGCCATGAGCAGTTCTTC. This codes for CASSLAQGGHEQFF.

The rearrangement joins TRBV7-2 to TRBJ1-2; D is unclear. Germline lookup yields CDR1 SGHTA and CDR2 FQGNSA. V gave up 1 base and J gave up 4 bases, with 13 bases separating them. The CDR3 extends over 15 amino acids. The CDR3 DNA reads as TGTGCCAGCAGCTTAGTACCGGGAATACTCTATGGCTACACCTTC. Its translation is CASSLVPGILYGYTF.

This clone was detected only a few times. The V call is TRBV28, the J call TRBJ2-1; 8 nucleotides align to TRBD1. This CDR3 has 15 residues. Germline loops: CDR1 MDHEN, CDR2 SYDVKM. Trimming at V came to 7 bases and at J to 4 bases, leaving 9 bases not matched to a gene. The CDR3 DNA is TGTGCCAGCACCTGGGGACAGGCACTTTACAATGAGCAGTTCTTC. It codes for CASTWGQALYNEQFF.

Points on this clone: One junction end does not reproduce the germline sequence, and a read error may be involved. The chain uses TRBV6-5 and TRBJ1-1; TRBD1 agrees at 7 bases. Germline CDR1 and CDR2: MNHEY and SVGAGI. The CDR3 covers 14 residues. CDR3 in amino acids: CASGYRGSNTEAFF. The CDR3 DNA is TGTGCCAGCGGTTACAGGGGCTCGAACACTGAAGCTTTCTTT.

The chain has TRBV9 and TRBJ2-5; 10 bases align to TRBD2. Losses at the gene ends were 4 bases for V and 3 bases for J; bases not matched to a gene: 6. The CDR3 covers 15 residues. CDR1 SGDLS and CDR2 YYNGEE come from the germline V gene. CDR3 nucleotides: TGTGCCAGCAGCCTGAGCGGGGGGGCCAAAGAGACCCAGTACTTC. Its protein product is CASSLSGGAKETQYF.

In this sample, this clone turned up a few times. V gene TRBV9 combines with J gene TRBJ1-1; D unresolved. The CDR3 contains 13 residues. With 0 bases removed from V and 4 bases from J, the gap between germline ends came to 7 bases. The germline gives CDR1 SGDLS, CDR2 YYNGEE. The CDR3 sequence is CASSVEGGTEAFF. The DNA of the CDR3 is TGTGCCAGCAGCGTAGAGGGAGGCACTGAAGCTTTCTTT.

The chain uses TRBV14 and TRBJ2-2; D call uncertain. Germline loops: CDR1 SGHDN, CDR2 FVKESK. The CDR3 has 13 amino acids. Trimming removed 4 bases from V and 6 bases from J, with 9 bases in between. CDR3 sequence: CASSPHEAGELFF. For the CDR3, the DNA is TGTGCCAGCAGCCCCCACGAGGCCGGGGAGCTGTTTTTT.

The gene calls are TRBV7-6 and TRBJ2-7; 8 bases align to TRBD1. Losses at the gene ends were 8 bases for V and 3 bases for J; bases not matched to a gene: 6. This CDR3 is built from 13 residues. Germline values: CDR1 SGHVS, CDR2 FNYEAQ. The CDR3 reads CASGSGGFYEQYF. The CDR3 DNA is TGTGCCAGCGGTTCAGGGGGCTTCTACGAGCAGTACTTC.

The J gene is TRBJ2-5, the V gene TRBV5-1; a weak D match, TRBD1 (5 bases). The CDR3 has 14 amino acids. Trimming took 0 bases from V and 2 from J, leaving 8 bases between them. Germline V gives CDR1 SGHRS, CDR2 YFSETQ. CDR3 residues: CASSLVGVQETQYF. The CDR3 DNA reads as TGCGCCAGCAGCTTGGTAGGGGTTCAAGAGACCCAGTACTTC.

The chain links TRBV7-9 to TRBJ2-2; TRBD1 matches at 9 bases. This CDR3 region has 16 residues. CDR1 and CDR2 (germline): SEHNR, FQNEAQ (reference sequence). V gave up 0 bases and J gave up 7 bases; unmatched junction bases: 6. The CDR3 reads CASSLALGQGYGELFF. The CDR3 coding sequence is TGTGCCAGCAGCTTAGCGCTCGGACAGGGGTACGGGGAGCTGTTTTTT. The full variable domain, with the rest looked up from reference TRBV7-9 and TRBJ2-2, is DTGVSQNPRHKITKRGQNVTFRCDPISEHNRLYWYRQTLGQGPEFLTYFQNEAQLEKSRLLSDRFSAERPKGSFSTLEIQRTEQGDSAMYLCASSLALGQGYGELFFGEGSRLTVL.

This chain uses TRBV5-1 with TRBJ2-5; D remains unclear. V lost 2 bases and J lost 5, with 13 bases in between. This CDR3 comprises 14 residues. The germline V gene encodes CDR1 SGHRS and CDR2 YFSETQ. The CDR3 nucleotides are TGCGCCAGCAGCTTTAGCCGGTCCCCCGAGACCCAGTACTTC. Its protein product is CASSFSRSPETQYF.

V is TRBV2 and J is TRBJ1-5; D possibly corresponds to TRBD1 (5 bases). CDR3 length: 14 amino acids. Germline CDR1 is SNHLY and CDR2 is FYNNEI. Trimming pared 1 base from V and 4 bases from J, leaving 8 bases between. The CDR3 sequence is CASSEGGGNQPQHF. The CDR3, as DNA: TGTGCCAGCAGTGAAGGTGGGGGGAATCAGCCCCAGCATTTT.

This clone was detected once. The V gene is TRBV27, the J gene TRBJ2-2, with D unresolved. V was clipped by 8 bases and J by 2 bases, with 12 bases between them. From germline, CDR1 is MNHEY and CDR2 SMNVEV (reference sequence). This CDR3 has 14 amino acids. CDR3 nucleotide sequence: TGTGCCAGCTTACCCCGAGGAAACACCGGGGAGCTGTTTTTT. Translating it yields CASLPRGNTGELFF.

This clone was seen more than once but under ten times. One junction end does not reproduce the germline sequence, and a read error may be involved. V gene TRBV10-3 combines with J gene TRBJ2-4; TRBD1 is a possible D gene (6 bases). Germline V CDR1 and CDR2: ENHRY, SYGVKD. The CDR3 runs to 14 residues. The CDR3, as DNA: TGTGCCAGCAGTGAACAGGCAGGGGAAAACATTCAGTACTTC. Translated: CASSEQAGENIQYF.

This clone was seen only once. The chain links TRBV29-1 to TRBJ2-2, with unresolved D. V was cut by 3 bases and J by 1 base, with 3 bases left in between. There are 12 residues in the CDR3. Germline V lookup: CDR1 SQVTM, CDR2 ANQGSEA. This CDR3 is CSVDQNTGELFF. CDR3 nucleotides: TGCAGCGTTGATCAGAACACCGGGGAGCTGTTTTTT.

CDR3 sequence: CASSYRESHEKLFF. The CDR3 nucleotides read TGTGCCAGCAGCTACAGGGAAAGCCATGAAAAACTGTTTTTT. The chain links TRBV7-9 to TRBJ1-4; tentatively, D is TRBD1 (6 bases). The CDR3 contains 14 residues. Germline CDR1 is SEHNR and CDR2 is FQNEAQ (reference sequence). The V end lost 4 bases, the J end lost 6 bases, and 12 bases lay between the germline ends.

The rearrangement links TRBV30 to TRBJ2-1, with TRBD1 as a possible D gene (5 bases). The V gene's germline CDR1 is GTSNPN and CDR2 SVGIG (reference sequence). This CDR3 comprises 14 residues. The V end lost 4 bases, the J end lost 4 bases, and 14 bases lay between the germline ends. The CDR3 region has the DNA TGTGCCTGGACCTTCGACAGAGATTACAATGAGCAGTTCTTC. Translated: CAWTFDRDYNEQFF. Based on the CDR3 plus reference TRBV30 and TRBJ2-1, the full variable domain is SQTIHQWPATLVQPVGSPLSLECTVEGTSNPNLYWYRQAAGRGLQLLFYSVGIGQISSEVPQNLSASRPQDRQFILSSKKLLLSDSGFYLCAWTFDRDYNEQFFGPGTRLTVL.

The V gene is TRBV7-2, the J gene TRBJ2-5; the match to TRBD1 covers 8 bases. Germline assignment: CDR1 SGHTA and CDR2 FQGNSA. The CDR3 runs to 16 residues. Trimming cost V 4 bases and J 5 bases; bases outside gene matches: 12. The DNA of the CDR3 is TGTGCCAGCAGCTCCCAGGGGGCGTCTTATATTGAGACCCAGTACTTC. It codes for CASSSQGASYIETQYF.

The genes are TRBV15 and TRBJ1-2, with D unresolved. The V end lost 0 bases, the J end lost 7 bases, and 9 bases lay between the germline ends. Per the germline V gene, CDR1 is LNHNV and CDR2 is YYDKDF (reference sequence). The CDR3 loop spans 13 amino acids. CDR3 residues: CATSRDFGSGYTF. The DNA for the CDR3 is TGTGCCACCAGCAGAGATTTTGGGAGTGGCTACACCTTC.

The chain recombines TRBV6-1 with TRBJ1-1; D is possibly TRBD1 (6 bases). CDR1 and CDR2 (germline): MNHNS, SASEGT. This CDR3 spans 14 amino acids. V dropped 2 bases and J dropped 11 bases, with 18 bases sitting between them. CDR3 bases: TGTGCCAGCAGTGAACAGGGGCGAGGTGGTTCGGCTTTCTTT. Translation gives CASSEQGRGGSAFF.

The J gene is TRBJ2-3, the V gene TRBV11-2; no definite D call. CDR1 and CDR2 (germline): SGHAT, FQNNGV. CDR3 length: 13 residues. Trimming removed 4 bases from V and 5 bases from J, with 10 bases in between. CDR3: CASSSLPVDTQYF. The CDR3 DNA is TGTGCCAGCAGCTCCCTCCCGGTAGATACGCAGTATTTT.